These 27 T cell receptor beta chains were all obtained from the same sample, sequenced in a study of blood T cell repertoires in COVID-19. Assay used: immunoSEQ multiplex PCR; TCRdb lists only in-frame clones, some missing. The sample contains approximately 19,000 clones, around 84% of which appear only once. What was sequenced was peripheral blood. These receptor sequences come from a human donor with active COVID-19. The donor label of this sample is uncertain.

By share, this clone ranks as medium-sized. This rearrangement joins TRBV4-3 to TRBJ2-2; 11 bases align to TRBD2. V was pared by 0 bases and J by 1 base, with 4 bases of the junction left unmatched. CDR3 length: 18 amino acids. CDR1 LGHNA and CDR2 YSLEER come from the germline V gene. CDR3 nucleotides: TGCGCCAGCAGCCAAGATGTAGCGGGGGGGTTGAACACCGGGGAGCTGTTTTTT. The encoded protein is CASSQDVAGGLNTGELFF.

The chain recombines TRBV11-2 with TRBJ2-3, with TRBD2 as a possible D gene (6 bases). Germline CDR1 reads SGHAT; CDR2 reads FQNNGV. The germline V and J ends were trimmed by 4 bases and 3 bases, with 14 bases remaining between them. The CDR3 sequence is 15 residues long. The chain's CDR3 is CASSSRMAGTDTQYF. CDR3 nucleotide sequence: TGTGCCAGCAGCTCGAGGATGGCGGGAACAGATACGCAGTATTTT. Complete variable domain (other parts from reference TRBV11-2 and TRBJ2-3): EAGVAQSPRYKIIEKRQSVAFWCNPISGHATLYWYQQILGQGPKLLIQFQNNGVVDDSQLPKDRFSAERLKGVDSTLKIQPAKLEDSAVYLCASSSRMAGTDTQYFGPGTRLTVL.

This chain uses TRBV7-3 with TRBJ2-5; no reliable D call. The length of the CDR3 is 13 residues. The V end lost 3 bases, the J end lost 1 base, and 6 bases lay between the germline ends. CDR1 and CDR2 from the germline V gene are SGHTA and FQGTGA. Written as DNA, the CDR3 is TGTGCCAGCAGCTTGGCCTCCCAAGAGACCCAGTACTTC. It encodes CASSLASQETQYF.

The chain is built from TRBV13 and TRBJ1-2; the D gene is possibly TRBD1 (5 bases). Germline lookup yields CDR1 PRHDT and CDR2 FYEKMQ (reference sequence). Trimming removed 3 bases from V and 7 bases from J, with 9 bases in between. The CDR3 is 12 amino acids. CDR3 sequence reads: CASSLSGSGYTF. The CDR3 nucleotides are TGTGCCAGCAGCTTGTCAGGGTCTGGCTACACCTTC.

The gene calls are TRBV24-1 and TRBJ1-2; TRBD1 matches 7 bases. Germline V gene lookup returns CDR1 KGHDR and CDR2 SFDVKD. With 4 bases clipped from V and 4 bases from J, the junction kept 5 bases outside the gene matches. CDR3 length equals 14 residues. CDR3 sequence: CATSENRDSYGYTF. The CDR3 DNA reads as TGTGCCACCAGTGAGAACCGGGACAGCTATGGCTACACCTTC.

The V gene is TRBV5-6, the J gene TRBJ1-1, with D perhaps TRBD1 (6 bases). The CDR3 contains 14 residues. V was shortened by 4 bases and J by 3 bases, with 13 bases between the two germline ends. Germline lookup yields CDR1 SGHDT and CDR2 YYEEEE. In DNA form, the CDR3 reads TGTGCCAGCAGCATGGGGGGGGGCGACACTGAAGCTTTCTTT. Its translation is CASSMGGGDTEAFF.

This rearrangement joins TRBV19 to TRBJ1-1; 7 nucleotides match TRBD1. The CDR3 covers 15 residues. The germline CDR1 and CDR2 sequences are LNHDA and SQIVND (reference sequence). Trimming cost V 3 bases and J 7 bases; bases outside gene matches: 11. DNA for the CDR3: TGTGCCAGTAGTATGACGGACAGGTTCGTTGGTGAAGCTTTCTTT. It is translated as CASSMTDRFVGEAFF.

The chain is built from TRBV29-1 and TRBJ2-1, with 9 bases lining up with TRBD1. The V and J ends lost 4 bases and 6 bases, in that order; junction bases with no gene match: 10. Germline CDR1 reads SQVTM; CDR2 reads ANQGSEA. The CDR3 spans 15 residues. CDR3: CSVGARTGVSNEQFF. The CDR3 nucleotides read TGCAGCGTTGGGGCCCGGACAGGGGTCTCCAATGAGCAGTTCTTC.

The count of this clone is one. The rearrangement joins TRBV7-9 to TRBJ1-4, with D perhaps matching TRBD1 (5 bases). The length of the CDR3 is 13 residues. Looked up from germline, CDR1 is SEHNR and CDR2 is FQNEAQ (reference sequence). V lost 4 bases to trimming and J lost 6 bases, with 9 bases between them. The CDR3 sequence: CASSSGHDEKLFF. DNA for the CDR3: TGTGCCAGCAGCTCAGGACATGATGAAAAACTGTTTTTT. Looking up the rest from reference TRBV7-9 and TRBJ1-4 gives the full variable domain: DTGVSQNPRHKITKRGQNVTFRCDPISEHNRLYWYRQTLGQGPEFLTYFQNEAQLEKSRLLSDRFSAERPKGSFSTLEIQRTEQGDSAMYLCASSSGHDEKLFFGSGTQLSVL.

The rearrangement joins TRBV6-4 to TRBJ1-1, with D uncertain. V lost 3 bases to trimming and J lost 1 base, with 12 bases between them. The germline V gene has CDR1 MRHNA and CDR2 SNTAGT. CDR3 size: 15 residues. The CDR3 nucleotides are TGTGCCAGCAGTGATTCAAGTGGAGGGAACACTGAAGCTTTCTTT. Amino acid sequence: CASSDSSGGNTEAFF.

There are a few counts of this clone. The V gene is TRBV6-6, the J gene TRBJ2-6; 7 bases line up with TRBD1. The CDR3 is made up of 16 amino acids. V shed 6 bases, J shed 0 bases, and the junction held 5 bases outside the gene matches. CDR1 and CDR2 from the germline V gene are MNHNY and SVGAGI (reference sequence). CDR3 sequence reads: CASRPGQSSGANVLTF. Written as DNA, the CDR3 is TGTGCCAGCAGGCCGGGACAGAGCTCTGGGGCCAACGTCCTGACTTTC.

The rearrangement links TRBV29-1 to TRBJ2-7; D might be TRBD2 (6 bases). CDR1 SQVTM and CDR2 ANQGSEA come from the germline V gene. CDR3 length equals 11 residues. V was pared by 7 bases and J by 4 bases, with 11 bases between. In DNA, the CDR3 is TGCAGCGGGAGGGCCGGATACGAGCAGTACTTC. This sequence encodes CSGRAGYEQYF.

The chain employs TRBV4-2 and TRBJ2-3; D is unresolved. This CDR3 spans 12 amino acids. Trimming cost V 0 bases and J 6 bases, with 4 bases left between them. Germline V gene data show CDR1 as LGHNA and CDR2 as YNFKEQ. In nucleotides, the CDR3 is TGTGCCAGCAGCCAAGATCAGGATACGCAGTATTTT. Its translation: CASSQDQDTQYF.

The chain links TRBV28 to TRBJ2-1, with D uncertain. Trimming shortened V by 2 bases and J by 6 bases, and 2 bases separated the two germline ends. Germline CDR1 is MDHEN and CDR2 is SYDVKM. The CDR3 loop spans 11 amino acids. DNA of the CDR3: TGTGCCAGCAGTTTACTCAATGAGCAGTTCTTC. Translating it yields CASSLLNEQFF.

V gene TRBV6-4 combines with J gene TRBJ2-2, with a weak D call TRBD1 (6 bases). The V and J ends lost 6 bases and 4 bases respectively, with 9 bases between them. The CDR3 covers 13 residues. CDR1 is MRHNA and CDR2 is SNTAGT in the germline V gene. In DNA form, the CDR3 reads TGTGCCAGCAGACCGACAGGCACCGGGGAGCTGTTTTTT. Residues: CASRPTGTGELFF.

This clone appeared a few times. The chain recombines TRBV4-1 with TRBJ2-5; D unresolved. The CDR3 sequence is 14 residues long. V lost 2 bases, J lost 0 bases, and 7 bases lay in between. Germline assignment: CDR1 MGHRA and CDR2 YSYEKL. CDR3 coding DNA: TGCGCCAGCAGCCAAAACGACTACCAAGAGACCCAGTACTTC. Translating it yields CASSQNDYQETQYF.

This clone occurred a few times. The chain joins TRBV6-2 or TRBV6-3 to TRBJ1-5; 10 nucleotides match TRBD1. This CDR3 has 15 amino acids. CDR1 is MNHEY, CDR2 SVGEGT, per germline. The J segment lost 3 bases and the V segment lost 5 bases, leaving 4 bases of the junction unmatched. CDR3 bases: TGTGCCAGCAGTGAGGACAGGGGGATCAATCAGCCCCAGCATTTT. Translating it yields CASSEDRGINQPQHF.

V gene TRBV9 combines with J gene TRBJ1-1; D perhaps matches TRBD1 (6 bases). V lost 3 bases, J lost 1 base, and 10 bases lay in between. This CDR3 has 14 residues. Germline values: CDR1 SGDLS, CDR2 YYNGEE. CDR3 in amino acids: CASSARQENTEAFF. CDR3 DNA sequence: TGTGCCAGCAGCGCTAGACAGGAGAACACTGAAGCTTTCTTT.

This chain joins TRBV3-1 (or the pseudogene TRBV3-2) and TRBJ2-3; D is ambiguous. The CDR3 runs 13 residues. Trimming removed 3 bases from V and 0 bases from J, with 4 bases in between. Germline CDR1 and CDR2: LGHDT and YNNKEL (reference sequence). The CDR3 DNA reads TGTGCCAGCAGCCACGGTAGCACAGATACGCAGTATTTT. Its protein product is CASSHGSTDTQYF.

V gene TRBV4-3 combines with J gene TRBJ2-3; D possibly corresponds to TRBD1 (6 bases). This CDR3 has 17 amino acids. V lost 1 base and J 2 bases, leaving 16 bases between the germline ends. The germline CDR1 and CDR2 sequences are LGHNA and YSLEER. CDR3 DNA sequence: TGCGCCAGCAGCCAAGCACACAGGGCAGTTAACACAGATACGCAGTATTTT. It translates to CASSQAHRAVNTDTQYF.

The rearrangement uses TRBV14 and TRBJ1-5, with D tentatively TRBD1 (6 bases). The CDR3 covers 20 residues. CDR1 and CDR2 from the germline V gene are SGHDN and FVKESK. The V gene lost 4 bases and the J gene lost 4 bases, with 29 bases spanning the gap. The CDR3 loop reads CASSRGGGACRTARNQPQHF. CDR3 sequence (DNA): TGTGCCAGCAGCCGGGGAGGGGGGGCTTGTAGGACGGCCAGAAATCAGCCCCAGCATTTT.

This clone was found a few times. This chain's CDR3 is CASSPRGTASEEQFF. The CDR3 nucleotides are TGTGCCAGCAGCCCTCGGGGGACAGCAAGCGAAGAGCAGTTCTTC. J is TRBJ2-1 and V is TRBV6-2 or TRBV6-3, with D possibly being TRBD1 (7 bases). V was cut by 6 bases and J by 10 bases, with 22 bases left in between. Germline CDR1 is MNHEY and CDR2 is SVGEGT. The CDR3 runs 15 residues.

CDR3 residues: CASSGSGGGPHTLSYEQYF. The CDR3 region has the DNA TGTGCCAGCTCAGGCTCTGGGGGAGGCCCTCACACCCTCTCCTACGAGCAGTACTTC. This sequence joins TRBV18 and TRBJ2-7; possibly TRBD2 for D (6 bases). The CDR3 is 19 residues long. The germline V gene has CDR1 KGHSH and CDR2 LQKENI. V shed 5 bases and J shed 0 bases, with 26 bases lying between them.

Details on this clone: Other DNA sequences in this sample translate to the same CDR3. The gene calls are TRBV5-5 and TRBJ2-2; the match to TRBD2 covers 7 bases. The CDR3 runs to 16 residues. V shed 0 bases and J 0 bases; nucleotides not matched to a gene: 2. Germline V CDR1 and CDR2: SGHKS, YYEKEE (reference sequence). Here the CDR3 DNA reads TGTGCCAGCAGCTTGGGGGCGGGGGCGAACACCGGGGAGCTGTTTTTT. Residues: CASSLGAGANTGELFF.

Worth noting for this clone: This CDR3 is also generated by other DNA sequences in the sample. V is TRBV5-1 and J is TRBJ2-5, with unresolved D. This CDR3 comprises 12 residues. Germline CDR1 reads SGHRS; CDR2 reads YFSETQ. The germline V and J ends were trimmed by 4 bases and 0 bases, with 4 bases remaining between them. CDR3 in DNA: TGCGCCAGCAGCAGCAACCAAGAGACCCAGTACTTC. Translation: CASSSNQETQYF. The full variable domain, rest sourced from reference TRBV5-1 and TRBJ2-5, is KAGVTQTPRYLIKTRGQQVTLSCSPISGHRSVSWYQQTPGQGLQFLFEYFSETQRNKGNFPGRFSGRQFSNSRSEMNVSTLELGDSALYLCASSSNQETQYFGPGTRLLVL.

The chain uses TRBV6-5 and TRBJ2-5; a weak D match, TRBD1 (6 bases). V shed 2 bases and J shed 4 bases, with 11 bases lying between them. Germline V CDR1 and CDR2: MNHEY, SVGAGI. The CDR3 consists of 14 residues. The CDR3 is CASSYNRVGETQYF. Written as DNA, the CDR3 is TGTGCCAGCAGTTACAACAGGGTTGGAGAGACCCAGTACTTC.

V usage is TRBV12-3 or TRBV12-4 and J usage is TRBJ1-3, with 7 positions matching TRBD1. CDR3 length: 13 amino acids. V shed 1 base, J shed 8 bases, and the junction held 2 bases outside the gene matches. The DNA for the CDR3 is TGTGCCAGCAGTTTAGTAGGGGGCGACACCATATATTTT. It translates to CASSLVGGDTIYF.